Listed below are T cell receptor beta chains from one sample, sequenced in a study of human T cells and chemical hapten exposure. TCRdb re-derived calls from the RACE reads in MiXCR, one entry per CDR3 protein. Among 35,000 to 40,000 distinct CDR3 sequences listed, 10% to 13% were seen once. Sequencing used whole blood, obtained in connection with sensitization to the hapten diphenylcyclopropenone (DPC). The receptor set was obtained from a young man with alopecia areata. Some clones in this sample may be carry-over from other donors' samples. The CDR3 runs from the conserved cysteine through the conserved F or W. The order of the fields is CDR3 DNA, CDR3 protein, clone size, J gene, V gene, D gene. The D gene is left open where the match is weak. Expanded clones are given a class, and other clones once, few, many or no size at all.

cdr3_nt: TGTGCCAGCAGCTTAGGAGGGACTAGCGGCCAAGAGACCCAGTACTTC
cdr3_aa: CASSLGGTSGQETQYF
clone_size: -
j_call: TRBJ2-5
v_call: TRBV7-9
d_call: TRBD2

cdr3_nt: TGTGCCAGCAGGAGTTGGGCTATTGAGACCCAGTACTTC
cdr3_aa: CASRSWAIETQYF
clone_size: few
j_call: TRBJ2-5
v_call: TRBV6-2/TRBV6-3
d_call: -

cdr3_nt: TGTGCCAGCAGTTCCGGACCGAACAATCAGCCCCAGCATTTT
cdr3_aa: CASSSGPNNQPQHF
clone_size: many
j_call: TRBJ1-5
v_call: TRBV12-3/TRBV12-4
d_call: -

cdr3_nt: TGTGCCAGCAGCCCGAGTTGGGGGGGCTCACCCCTCCACTTT
cdr3_aa: CASSPSWGGSPLHF
clone_size: many
j_call: TRBJ1-6
v_call: TRBV7-2
d_call: -

cdr3_nt: TGTGCCAGCAGCCCAGGACTAGCCCTCAGCACAGATACGCAGTATTTT
cdr3_aa: CASSPGLALSTDTQYF
clone_size: many
j_call: TRBJ2-3
v_call: TRBV7-2
d_call: TRBD2

cdr3_nt: TGTGCCAGCAGTGCACCAGGCAATGAGCAGTTCTTC
cdr3_aa: CASSAPGNEQFF
clone_size: few
j_call: TRBJ2-1
v_call: TRBV6-1
d_call: -

cdr3_nt: TGTGCCAGCAGCCCTACGTTAATAAATTCACCCCTCCACTTT
cdr3_aa: CASSPTLINSPLHF
clone_size: few
j_call: TRBJ1-6
v_call: TRBV7-9
d_call: -

cdr3_nt: TGCGCCAGCAGCCCCTCCAGAGCGGGAGGACCCCGCAATGAGCAGTTCTTC
cdr3_aa: CASSPSRAGGPRNEQFF
clone_size: many
j_call: TRBJ2-1
v_call: TRBV5-1
d_call: TRBD2

cdr3_nt: TGCAGTGCTAGCCAGAGTGGGACAGCACCTCTAGATACGCAGTATTTT
cdr3_aa: CSASQSGTAPLDTQYF
clone_size: many
j_call: TRBJ2-3
v_call: TRBV20-1
d_call: TRBD1

cdr3_nt: TGTGCCAGCAGCCAACTCCGGGACAGGGGGAGCACTGAAGCTTTCTTT
cdr3_aa: CASSQLRDRGSTEAFF
clone_size: few
j_call: TRBJ1-1
v_call: TRBV3-2
d_call: -

cdr3_nt: TGTGCCAGCATCGTCCCGGGACTAAGCACTGAAGCTTTCTTT
cdr3_aa: CASIVPGLSTEAFF
clone_size: once
j_call: TRBJ1-1
v_call: TRBV7-2
d_call: -

cdr3_nt: TGTGCCACCAGCAAAATAGCGGGAGCTACGAATGAGCAGTTCTTC
cdr3_aa: CATSKIAGATNEQFF
clone_size: few
j_call: TRBJ2-1
v_call: TRBV15
d_call: TRBD2

cdr3_nt: TGTGCCAGCAGCCCCGGGACAGCAGGAAATGAGCAGTTCTTC
cdr3_aa: CASSPGTAGNEQFF
clone_size: many
j_call: TRBJ2-1
v_call: TRBV7-6
d_call: TRBD1

cdr3_nt: TGCAGTGCCGCAAGGGGGAATGAGCAGTTCTTC
cdr3_aa: CSAARGNEQFF
clone_size: few
j_call: TRBJ2-1
v_call: TRBV20-1
d_call: -

cdr3_nt: TGTGCCAGCAGCCCTCCGGGACAGGGTCTCTCAAACTATGGCTACACCTTC
cdr3_aa: CASSPPGQGLSNYGYTF
clone_size: many
j_call: TRBJ1-2
v_call: TRBV4-2
d_call: TRBD1

cdr3_nt: TGTGCCAGCAGATACGCGGAATCCAGAGGGCCCCAGCATTTT
cdr3_aa: CASRYAESRGPQHF
clone_size: -
j_call: TRBJ1-5
v_call: TRBV7-2
d_call: -

cdr3_nt: TGTGCCAGCAGTGGGACAGGGTTCGCCAACTATGGCTACACCTTC
cdr3_aa: CASSGTGFANYGYTF
clone_size: many
j_call: TRBJ1-2
v_call: TRBV6-6
d_call: TRBD1

cdr3_nt: TGTGCCAGTCTCGAGGGACAAACCACTGAAGCTTTCTTT
cdr3_aa: CASLEGQTTEAFF
clone_size: many
j_call: TRBJ1-1
v_call: TRBV2
d_call: -

cdr3_nt: TGTGCCAGCAGCCAAACCGCCCAGGGCCGCAATCAGCCCCAGCATTTT
cdr3_aa: CASSQTAQGRNQPQHF
clone_size: -
j_call: TRBJ1-5
v_call: TRBV3-1
d_call: -

cdr3_nt: TGCGCCAGCAGCCAAGAGTCCAGAGGCAATGAGCAGTTCTTC
cdr3_aa: CASSQESRGNEQFF
clone_size: many
j_call: TRBJ2-1
v_call: TRBV4-1
d_call: -

cdr3_nt: TGTGCCAGCAGTGATACGGGGAGTCAGCCCCAGCATTTT
cdr3_aa: CASSDTGSQPQHF
clone_size: few
j_call: TRBJ1-5
v_call: TRBV2
d_call: -

cdr3_nt: TGTGCCAGCAGTCAGACTAGTCTAGACATTCAGTACTTC
cdr3_aa: CASSQTSLDIQYF
clone_size: few
j_call: TRBJ2-4
v_call: TRBV28
d_call: -

cdr3_nt: TGCAGTGCTAGAACAGGGGCGTCCTACAATGTGCAGTTCTTC
cdr3_aa: CSARTGASYNVQFF
clone_size: -
j_call: TRBJ2-1
v_call: TRBV20-1
d_call: TRBD1

cdr3_nt: TGTGCCAGCATCTCAATCCCCTACAATGAGCAGTTCTTC
cdr3_aa: CASISIPYNEQFF
clone_size: few
j_call: TRBJ2-1
v_call: TRBV6-2/TRBV6-3
d_call: -

cdr3_nt: TGCAGCGTTGACAGGGGGAACACCGGGGAGCTGTTTTTT
cdr3_aa: CSVDRGNTGELFF
clone_size: few
j_call: TRBJ2-2
v_call: TRBV29-1
d_call: -

cdr3_nt: TGTGCCAGCAGTTTTCAGTCCGGCCGACCCGGGGAGCTGTTTTTT
cdr3_aa: CASSFQSGRPGELFF
clone_size: -
j_call: TRBJ2-2
v_call: TRBV12-3/TRBV12-4
d_call: -

cdr3_nt: TGTGCCAGCAGTTACTCCTGGGAAGGTCACAATGAGCAGTTCTTC
cdr3_aa: CASSYSWEGHNEQFF
clone_size: -
j_call: TRBJ2-1
v_call: TRBV6-5
d_call: -

cdr3_nt: TGTGCCAGCAGCTTAAGAGACAGGGCATACAATGAGCAGTTCTTC
cdr3_aa: CASSLRDRAYNEQFF
clone_size: many
j_call: TRBJ2-1
v_call: TRBV5-4
d_call: TRBD1

cdr3_nt: TGTGCCAGCAGCTGGAGGACTAGCGGGAGGGCAAGAGAGACCCAGTACTTC
cdr3_aa: CASSWRTSGRARETQYF
clone_size: -
j_call: TRBJ2-5
v_call: TRBV13
d_call: TRBD2

cdr3_nt: TGTGCGATAGGAGGGCAGTTCTTC
cdr3_aa: CAIGGQFF
clone_size: -
j_call: TRBJ2-1
v_call: TRBV12-3/TRBV12-4
d_call: -

cdr3_nt: TGCAGTGCTAGAGTAATTTTCAGTTACAATGAGCAGTTCTTC
cdr3_aa: CSARVIFSYNEQFF
clone_size: few
j_call: TRBJ2-1
v_call: TRBV20-1
d_call: -

cdr3_nt: TGCGCCAGCAGCTCCGGGACACTCACCGGGGAGCTGTTTTTT
cdr3_aa: CASSSGTLTGELFF
clone_size: few
j_call: TRBJ2-2
v_call: TRBV10-1
d_call: -

cdr3_nt: TGTGCCAGCAGCTTTATACGCAATGAGCAGTTCTTC
cdr3_aa: CASSFIRNEQFF
clone_size: many
j_call: TRBJ2-1
v_call: TRBV11-2
d_call: -

cdr3_nt: TGTGCCACCAGCAGAGGAAGGGATCTTGGCTACACCTTC
cdr3_aa: CATSRGRDLGYTF
clone_size: few
j_call: TRBJ1-2
v_call: TRBV15
d_call: -

cdr3_nt: TGTGCCAGCAGCTTAGGTTCAGCTAATTCACCCCTCCACTTT
cdr3_aa: CASSLGSANSPLHF
clone_size: many
j_call: TRBJ1-6
v_call: TRBV7-9
d_call: -

cdr3_nt: TGTGCCAGCAGCCAAAACAGGGTGATTGGGGCTTTCTTT
cdr3_aa: CASSQNRVIGAFF
clone_size: few
j_call: TRBJ1-1
v_call: TRBV4-2
d_call: -

cdr3_nt: TGTGCCAGCAGCTTGTTTGGGGGTGAAAAACTGTTTTTT
cdr3_aa: CASSLFGGEKLFF
clone_size: few
j_call: TRBJ1-4
v_call: TRBV7-9
d_call: -

cdr3_nt: TGTGCCAGCAGCGTATCAACCCGGGCCAGAGAGACCCAGTACTTC
cdr3_aa: CASSVSTRARETQYF
clone_size: -
j_call: TRBJ2-5
v_call: TRBV9
d_call: -

cdr3_nt: TGCGCCAGCAGTCCTAGGACAGGGGGCGTCTATGGCTACACCTTC
cdr3_aa: CASSPRTGGVYGYTF
clone_size: -
j_call: TRBJ1-2
v_call: TRBV4-3
d_call: TRBD1

cdr3_nt: TGTGCCAGCAGCTCCGCAGGAAATTCACCCCTCCACTTT
cdr3_aa: CASSSAGNSPLHF
clone_size: few
j_call: TRBJ1-6
v_call: TRBV7-6
d_call: -

cdr3_nt: TGTGCCAGCTCACCAAAGTGGACTAGCGGGAGGGCCCGTCCAGATACGCAGTATTTT
cdr3_aa: CASSPKWTSGRARPDTQYF
clone_size: few
j_call: TRBJ2-3
v_call: TRBV18
d_call: TRBD2

cdr3_nt: TGTGCCAGTAGGAATCAGGGGCTTCAAGAGACCCAGTACTTC
cdr3_aa: CASRNQGLQETQYF
clone_size: many
j_call: TRBJ2-5
v_call: TRBV19
d_call: -